Presented here are 23 T cell receptor beta chains from one specimen sequenced in a study of cytomegalovirus exposure and HLA in healthy donors. This PCR relied on a set of 60 Vbeta primers and 13 Jbeta primers. TCRdb keeps only in-frame clones here, not all; method: immunoSEQ multiplex PCR. The sample shows 130,000 to 150,000 clones, 70% to 85% of them seen only once. The specimen was PBMCs. The receptor set was obtained from a woman aged 55-70 years in good health and CMV-seropositive.

The J gene is TRBJ2-2, the V gene TRBV11-3; the D is unclear. Germline values: CDR1 SGHNT, CDR2 YENEEA. The ends were cut back, 4 bases at V and 2 bases at J, with 5 bases in the middle. The CDR3 runs to 13 residues. The CDR3 protein is CASSSRNTGELFF. In DNA, the CDR3 is TGTGCCAGCAGCTCTAGAAACACCGGGGAGCTGTTTTTT. Full variable domain (remainder filled in from reference TRBV11-3 and TRBJ2-2): EAGVVQSPRYKIIEKKQPVAFWCNPISGHNTLYWYLQNLGQGPELLIRYENEEAVDDSQLPKDRFSAERLKGVDSTLKIQPAELGDSAVYLCASSSRNTGELFFGEGSRLTVL.

The genes are TRBV9 and TRBJ2-3, with 7 bases identical to TRBD2. The germline CDR1 and CDR2 sequences are SGDLS and YYNGEE. The CDR3 extends over 16 amino acids. The V gene end was trimmed by 2 bases and the J gene end by 3 bases; junction bases not matched to a gene: 9. The CDR3: CASSVAGLDLTDTQYF. CDR3 in DNA: TGTGCCAGCAGCGTCGCAGGACTAGATTTAACAGATACGCAGTATTTT.

This chain uses TRBV7-2 with TRBJ2-7; 9 bases match TRBD2. V was pared by 4 bases and J by 3 bases, with 4 bases of the junction left unmatched. CDR3 size: 14 residues. CDR1 and CDR2 from the germline V gene are SGHTA and FQGNSA. For the CDR3, the DNA is TGTGCCAGCAGCTCACCGCGGGGGGGCTACGAGCAGTACTTC. Translating it yields CASSSPRGGYEQYF.

The chain combines TRBV1 with TRBJ2-7; the table's D call of TRBD2 was not tested on the DNA. TRBV1 is recorded as a pseudogene. This CDR3 comprises 17 residues. CDR3: CTSSRPRLAGGNYEQYF. As DNA, the CDR3 is TGCACCAGCAGCCGGCCCAGACTAGCGGGAGGTAATTACGAGCAGTACTTC.

The chain has TRBV6-5 and TRBJ2-2; D is possibly TRBD1 (6 bases). The DNA end is a closer match to TRBJ1-3, so the J assignment may be wrong. CDR1 is MNHEY, CDR2 SVGAGI, per germline. The CDR3 totals 15 residues. As DNA, the CDR3 is TGTGCCAGCAGCAGGGGCAAAGGTGCTGGAAACACCATATATTTT. Translating it yields CASSRGKGAGNTIYF.

The V and J genes are TRBV28 and TRBJ1-5; 11 bases line up with TRBD1. This CDR3 has 15 residues. V lost 6 bases to trimming and J lost 4 bases; unmatched junction nucleotides: 5. Germline V gene lookup returns CDR1 MDHEN and CDR2 SYDVKM. The CDR3 reads CASRGQGARNQPQHF. The DNA for the CDR3 is TGTGCCAGCAGAGGACAGGGGGCGAGGAATCAGCCCCAGCATTTT.

This chain joins TRBV14 and TRBJ1-3; D uncertain. V lost 4 bases and J 4 bases, leaving 14 bases between the germline ends. Germline CDR1 is SGHDN and CDR2 is FVKESK. The CDR3 runs to 15 residues. The CDR3 DNA reads as TGTGCCAGCAGCCCCCTGAGTGGGCTCGGAAACACCATATATTTT. Its translation is CASSPLSGLGNTIYF.

This chain links TRBV27 with TRBJ2-2, with a tentative D call TRBD2 (6 bases). Germline V gives CDR1 MNHEY, CDR2 SMNVEV (reference sequence). Trimming left V 0 bases short and J 5 bases short, with 7 bases between. CDR3 size: 14 residues. Written as DNA, the CDR3 is TGTGCCAGCAGTTTATCGGGGGGTACCGGGGAGCTGTTTTTT. Translating it yields CASSLSGGTGELFF.

The CDR3 sequence: CASMRGGPGANVLTF. CDR3 nucleotides: TGTGCCAGCATGAGGGGGGGACCCGGGGCCAACGTCCTGACTTTC. This chain uses TRBV25-1 with TRBJ2-6; maybe TRBD2 (7 bases). The V end lost 7 bases, the J end lost 4 bases, and 14 bases lay between the germline ends. This CDR3 has 15 residues. Germline CDR1 reads MGHDK; CDR2 reads SYGVNS.

The rearrangement uses TRBV7-8 and TRBJ2-5, with D perhaps matching TRBD2 (5 bases). Germline loops: CDR1 SGHVS, CDR2 FQNEAQ. The germline V and J ends were trimmed by 5 bases and 6 bases, with 16 bases remaining between them. The CDR3 totals 14 residues. CDR3 protein: CASSREGFGKTQYF. The CDR3, as DNA: TGTGCCAGCAGCCGAGAGGGCTTTGGGAAGACCCAGTACTTC.

This clone was detected a few times. J is TRBJ1-3 and V is TRBV2; unclear D gene. The V end was cut by 8 bases, the J end by 4 bases, with 12 bases between. The CDR3 covers 13 residues. Looked up from germline, CDR1 is SNHLY and CDR2 is FYNNEI. This CDR3 reads CASGAGFGNTIYF. The DNA of the CDR3 is TGTGCCAGCGGAGCGGGCTTCGGAAACACCATATATTTT.

In regard to this clone: In the same sample, other DNA sequences code for this CDR3. This chain links TRBV10-3 with TRBJ2-1; D unclear. CDR1 ENHRY and CDR2 SYGVKD come from the germline V gene. The CDR3 is 14 amino acids. Trimming took 6 bases from V and 5 from J, leaving 14 bases between them. DNA of the CDR3: TGTGCCATCAGGGAGACCAGCGATAACAATGAGCAGTTCTTC. This translates into CAIRETSDNNEQFF.

A single count supports this clone. The V and J genes are TRBV6-1 and TRBJ2-7, with 12 bases matching TRBD2. V was clipped by 7 bases and J by 0 bases; unmatched bases: 4. Germline loops: CDR1 MNHNS, CDR2 SASEGT. The CDR3 loop spans 15 amino acids. Here the CDR3 DNA reads TGTGCCAGCACCGGACTAGCGGGAAGCTCCTACGAGCAGTACTTC. It encodes CASTGLAGSSYEQYF.

Only one count was recorded for this clone. The rearrangement links TRBV28 to TRBJ2-5, with 9 bases aligning to TRBD1. The CDR3 contains 16 residues. Trimming removed 3 bases from V and 3 bases from J; junction bases left unmatched: 8. Germline CDR1 is MDHEN and CDR2 is SYDVKM. Here the CDR3 reads CASSFGVGTGKETQYF. Written as DNA, the CDR3 is TGTGCCAGCAGTTTCGGTGTTGGGACAGGGAAAGAGACCCAGTACTTC.

V and J are TRBV28 and TRBJ2-2, with D possibly TRBD1 on 6 matching bases. Per germline, CDR1 MDHEN and CDR2 SYDVKM. The CDR3 loop spans 15 amino acids. With 7 bases removed from V and 0 bases from J, the gap between germline ends came to 12 bases. DNA of the CDR3: TGTGCCAGCATTACCGACAGGACGAACACCGGGGAGCTGTTTTTT. It encodes CASITDRTNTGELFF.

The chain employs TRBV6-6 and TRBJ2-7; 7 bases align to TRBD1. The germline V gene encodes CDR1 MNHNY and CDR2 SVGAGI (reference sequence). Unmatched junction bases numbered 6, after V lost 7 bases and J lost 3 bases. The CDR3 sequence is 13 residues long. The CDR3 bases are TGTGCCAGCACAGGGGGTAGTAACTACGAGCAGTACTTC. Translating it yields CASTGGSNYEQYF.

This rearrangement joins TRBV5-4 to TRBJ2-5, with D tentatively TRBD1 (5 bases). The germline V gene has CDR1 SGHNT and CDR2 YYREEE (reference sequence). CDR3 size: 14 residues. V was pared by 4 bases and J by 2 bases, with 12 bases between. The CDR3 DNA follows: TGTGCCAGCAGCCCAGGGATCGATCAAGAGACCCAGTACTTC. Its protein is CASSPGIDQETQYF.

This clone has more than one count but fewer than ten. The CDR3 DNA is TGCAGCGTTGAAGAGGGCTTGCGGGAGTGGACCTACAATGAGCAGTTCTTC. This translates into CSVEEGLREWTYNEQFF. The chain uses TRBV29-1 and TRBJ2-1; 7 bases map to TRBD2. V gave up 0 bases and J gave up 2 bases; unmatched junction bases: 10. In germline, CDR1 is SQVTM, CDR2 ANQGSEA. CDR3 length equals 17 residues.

The CDR3: CASSSNSYEQYF. CDR3 DNA: TGTGCCAGCAGTTCAAACTCCTACGAGCAGTACTTC. This chain joins TRBV28 and TRBJ2-7; no reliable D call. This CDR3 comprises 12 residues. Per the germline V gene, CDR1 is MDHEN and CDR2 is SYDVKM. The ends were cut back, 4 bases at V and 0 bases at J, with 4 bases in the middle.

A few counts support this clone. The chain uses TRBV5-1 and TRBJ1-1, with 7 positions matching TRBD1. V was clipped by 4 bases and J by 5 bases; unmatched bases: 14. Germline V gives CDR1 SGHRS, CDR2 YFSETQ. This CDR3 region has 16 residues. CDR3 DNA: TGCGCCAGCAGCCTCGGACAGGTGGGGGTTGGGACTGAAGCTTTCTTT. The encoded protein is CASSLGQVGVGTEAFF.

The rearrangement uses TRBV7-2 and TRBJ2-3, with 10 bases aligning to TRBD2. The V gene's germline CDR1 is SGHTA and CDR2 FQGNSA. This CDR3 region has 15 residues. V lost 5 bases, J lost 5 bases, and 7 bases stayed unmatched. CDR3 sequence reads: CASSRLAGDGDTQYF. The CDR3 region has the DNA TGTGCCAGCAGCCGTCTAGCGGGAGATGGAGATACGCAGTATTTT.

This clone is medium-sized within its sample. This sequence joins TRBV5-6 and TRBJ2-5; 7 bases match TRBD1. The germline V gene encodes CDR1 SGHDT and CDR2 YYEEEE. The CDR3 sequence is 14 residues long. The V segment lost 3 bases and the J segment 1 base; nucleotides outside the gene matches: 3. CDR3 amino acids: CASSSDRTQETQYF. For the CDR3, the DNA is TGTGCCAGCAGCTCGGACAGGACCCAAGAGACCCAGTACTTC. Complete variable domain (other parts from reference TRBV5-6 and TRBJ2-5): DAGVTQSPTHLIKTRGQQVTLRCSPKSGHDTVSWYQQALGQGPQFIFQYYEEEERQRGNFPDRFSGHQFPNYSSELNVNALLLGDSALYLCASSSDRTQETQYFGPGTRLLVL.

There are a few counts of this clone. V and J are TRBV4-1 and TRBJ2-5; 7 nucleotides line up with TRBD1. Losses at the gene ends were 3 bases for V and 4 bases for J; bases not matched to a gene: 5. Germline V gene sequence: CDR1 MGHRA, CDR2 YSYEKL. This CDR3 is 14 amino acids long. CDR3 sequence reads: CASSQYRGGETQYF. CDR3 nucleotides: TGCGCCAGCAGCCAGTACAGGGGTGGAGAGACCCAGTACTTC.